These 28 T cell receptor beta chains originate from one sample sequenced in a study of T cell changes during pregnancy in multiple sclerosis. This table comes from immunoSEQ multiplex PCR, and its TCRdb copy is limited to in-frame clones, with some not included. The sample records about 28,000 clones, about 93% being singletons. The sample consisted of CD8+ T cells from peripheral blood mononuclear cells, taken before pregnancy. The receptors originated from a female donor with multiple sclerosis, enrolled in a pregnancy study.

The chain combines TRBV4-1 with TRBJ2-7; 14 bases are shared with TRBD2. Germline V lookup: CDR1 MGHRA, CDR2 YSYEKL. V shed 0 bases and J 2 bases; nucleotides not matched to a gene: 12. The CDR3 is made up of 20 amino acids. As DNA, the CDR3 is TGCGCCAGCAGCCAAGAATCACCGGGACTAGCGGGAGTAGGGGCCTACGAGCAGTACTTC. As protein: CASSQESPGLAGVGAYEQYF.

The chain couples TRBV11-2 to TRBJ2-1; no reliable D call. The V end lost 1 base, the J end lost 3 bases, and 7 bases lay between the germline ends. The CDR3 runs to 14 residues. Germline CDR1 SGHAT, CDR2 FQNNGV. CDR3: CASSLVQFYNEQFF. DNA for the CDR3: TGTGCCAGCAGCTTAGTACAATTCTACAATGAGCAGTTCTTC.

V usage is TRBV5-4 and J usage is TRBJ2-1, with a possible D match to TRBD2 (5 bases). Deletions cut 5 bases from V and 0 bases from J, with 12 bases between. CDR3 size: 15 residues. Germline-derived CDR1 and CDR2 are SGHNT and YYREEE (reference sequence). The CDR3 here is CASSRLTSSYNEQFF. CDR3 sequence (DNA): TGTGCCAGCAGTCGACTAACTAGCTCCTACAATGAGCAGTTCTTC. Full variable domain (outside the CDR3, taken from reference TRBV5-4 and TRBJ2-1): ETGVTQSPTHLIKTRGQQVTLRCSSQSGHNTVSWYQQALGQGPQFIFQYYREEENGRGNFPPRFSGLQFPNYSSELNVNALELDDSALYLCASSRLTSSYNEQFFGPGTRLTVL.

In this sample, this clone turned up once. The rearrangement uses TRBV4-2 and TRBJ2-7; 16 bases line up with TRBD2. With 0 bases clipped from V and 4 bases from J, the junction kept 15 bases outside the gene matches. In germline, CDR1 is LGHNA, CDR2 YNFKEQ. CDR3 size: 21 residues. The CDR3 region has the DNA TGTGCCAGCAGCCAAGATCTTGGGGGACTAGCGGGAGGGCCAGGGCGGTACGAGCAGTACTTC. Its translation is CASSQDLGGLAGGPGRYEQYF.

V is TRBV2 and J is TRBJ1-4, with 9 bases fitting TRBD1. The V gene end was trimmed by 3 bases and the J gene end by 5 bases; junction bases not matched to a gene: 13. Germline CDR1 reads SNHLY; CDR2 reads FYNNEI. The CDR3 is made up of 18 amino acids. The CDR3 DNA is TGTGCCAGCAGTGAGTTTTGGGACAGGGAAAATGAAAATGAAAAACTGTTTTTT. This gives the protein CASSEFWDRENENEKLFF.

This clone is medium-sized (0.01 to 0.1%) within its sample. The chain has TRBV7-9 and TRBJ1-1, with D perhaps TRBD1 (5 bases). There are 14 residues in the CDR3. CDR1 is SEHNR and CDR2 is FQNEAQ in the germline V gene (reference sequence). V was trimmed by 1 base and J by 0 bases, leaving 6 bases between them. The CDR3 nucleotides read TGTGCCAGCAGCTTAGGACAGCTGAACACTGAAGCTTTCTTT. Protein product: CASSLGQLNTEAFF.

This clone was recorded once. The rearrangement links TRBV4-3 to TRBJ2-1, with TRBD2 matching 10 bases. CDR3 size: 17 residues. From germline, CDR1 is LGHNA and CDR2 YSLEER. J gave up 0 bases and V 0 bases, and 2 bases lay outside the gene matches. As DNA, the CDR3 is TGCGCCAGCAGCCAAGACGGACTAGCGGACTCCTACAATGAGCAGTTCTTC. Its protein is CASSQDGLADSYNEQFF.

The sample holds one count of this clone. The chain carries TRBV7-9 and TRBJ2-4; 7 bases map to TRBD1. CDR1 is SEHNR, CDR2 FQNEAQ, per germline (reference sequence). The CDR3 consists of 16 residues. The V and J ends lost 4 bases and 0 bases, in that order; junction bases with no gene match: 6. This CDR3 is CASSSRDSLAKNIQYF. The CDR3 DNA is TGTGCCAGCAGCTCCCGGGACAGTCTAGCCAAAAACATTCAGTACTTC. Drawing the rest from reference TRBV7-9 and TRBJ2-4, the complete variable domain is DTGVSQNPRHKITKRGQNVTFRCDPISEHNRLYWYRQTLGQGPEFLTYFQNEAQLEKSRLLSDRFSAERPKGSFSTLEIQRTEQGDSAMYLCASSSRDSLAKNIQYFGAGTRLSVL.

CDR3 residues: CASSGAAVTGETQYF. CDR3 DNA sequence: TGTGCCAGCAGTGGGGCTGCGGTGACGGGGGAGACCCAGTACTTC. The chain employs TRBV2 and TRBJ2-5; the D gene is possibly TRBD2 (5 bases). The V gene lost 4 bases and the J gene lost 5 bases, with 17 bases spanning the gap. The CDR3 runs to 15 residues. Germline CDR1 SNHLY, CDR2 FYNNEI. Based on the CDR3 plus reference TRBV2 and TRBJ2-5, the full variable domain is EPEVTQTPSHQVTQMGQEVILRCVPISNHLYFYWYRQILGQKVEFLVSFYNNEISEKSEIFDDQFSVERPDGSNFTLKIRSTKLEDSAMYFCASSGAAVTGETQYFGPGTRLLVL.

The chain joins TRBV14 to TRBJ2-1; possible D gene TRBD2, 5 bases. The V end lost 8 bases, the J end lost 6 bases, and 11 bases lay between the germline ends. The length of the CDR3 is 12 residues. CDR1 SGHDN and CDR2 FVKESK come from the germline V gene. This CDR3 reads CASGEFFNEQFF. DNA for the CDR3: TGTGCCAGCGGGGAGTTTTTCAATGAGCAGTTCTTC.

This rearrangement joins TRBV4-3 to TRBJ2-5, with 9 bases that match TRBD2. Germline V gene data show CDR1 as LGHNA and CDR2 as YSLEER. V gave up 1 base and J gave up 4 bases; unmatched junction bases: 4. This CDR3 is built from 15 residues. Written as DNA, the CDR3 is TGCGCCAGCAGCCAAGGTAGCGGGAGAGTAGAGACCCAGTACTTC. This translates into CASSQGSGRVETQYF.

The rearrangement uses TRBV6-4 and TRBJ2-2; 11 bases align to TRBD1. There are 17 residues in the CDR3. Germline values: CDR1 MRHNA, CDR2 SNTAGT. J lost 6 bases, V lost 2 bases, and 8 bases had no gene match. CDR3 in DNA: TGTGCCAGCAGTGACACACCCGGGACAGGGGGTGCCGGGGAGCTGTTTTTT. Amino acid sequence: CASSDTPGTGGAGELFF.

This sequence joins TRBV6-4 and TRBJ2-3; D unclear. CDR3 length: 15 amino acids. The germline gives CDR1 MRHNA, CDR2 SNTAGT. Between the trimmed V and J ends, which lost 3 bases and 0 bases, there was a span of 10 bases. The CDR3 region has the DNA TGTGCCAGCAGTGAAGATACATCTAGCACAGATACGCAGTATTTT. Amino acid sequence: CASSEDTSSTDTQYF.

The chain recombines TRBV7-9 with TRBJ1-2; TRBD1 agrees at 7 bases. In germline, CDR1 is SEHNR, CDR2 FQNEAQ (reference sequence). Unmatched junction bases numbered 10, after V lost 5 bases and J lost 4 bases. The CDR3 runs to 15 residues. The CDR3 DNA reads TGTGCCAGCAGCATAGGGACAGAATTATTCTATGGCTACACCTTC. Translating gives CASSIGTELFYGYTF.

This clone has just one count. The chain uses TRBV28 and TRBJ1-2; perhaps TRBD1 as D (5 bases). V dropped 3 bases and J dropped 7 bases, with 12 bases sitting between them. The length of the CDR3 is 13 residues. CDR1 MDHEN and CDR2 SYDVKM come from the germline V gene. CDR3 protein: CASSFKGFSGYTF. The CDR3 bases are TGTGCCAGCAGTTTCAAGGGGTTCTCTGGCTACACCTTC.

The J gene is TRBJ2-3, the V gene TRBV30; D perhaps matches TRBD2 (5 bases). This CDR3 contains 13 residues. Between the trimmed V and J ends, which lost 0 bases and 6 bases, there was a span of 10 bases. Germline CDR1 reads GTSNPN; CDR2 reads SVGIG (reference sequence). DNA of the CDR3: TGTGCCTGGAGTGTAACGGGGTGGGATACGCAGTATTTT. Its protein is CAWSVTGWDTQYF.

The J gene is TRBJ2-2, the V gene TRBV2; TRBD2 is a possible D gene (5 bases). Between the trimmed V and J ends, which lost 8 bases and 7 bases, there was a span of 11 bases. The CDR3 loop spans 12 amino acids. Looked up from germline, CDR1 is SNHLY and CDR2 is FYNNEI. This CDR3 reads CASVGSFGELFF. CDR3 bases: TGTGCCAGCGTTGGGAGTTTCGGGGAGCTGTTTTTT.

The table lists this clone with a count of one. The chain combines TRBV7-2 with TRBJ1-1; D might be TRBD1 (5 bases). This CDR3 comprises 13 residues. Deletions cut 5 bases from V and 8 bases from J, with 15 bases between. Germline V gene lookup returns CDR1 SGHTA and CDR2 FQGNSA. Here the CDR3 reads CASSPLEGLEAFF. DNA for the CDR3: TGTGCCAGCAGCCCCCTCGAGGGACTGGAAGCTTTCTTT.

The J gene is TRBJ2-4, the V gene TRBV2; D gene uncertain. Germline V CDR1 and CDR2: SNHLY, FYNNEI. The CDR3 covers 15 residues. Trimming removed 2 bases at V and 3 bases at J, with 11 bases between. CDR3 nucleotide sequence: TGTGCCAGCAGTGAACCCACAGAAAACAAAAACATTCAGTACTTC. It codes for CASSEPTENKNIQYF. Supplemented by reference TRBV2 and TRBJ2-4, the full variable domain reads EPEVTQTPSHQVTQMGQEVILRCVPISNHLYFYWYRQILGQKVEFLVSFYNNEISEKSEIFDDQFSVERPDGSNFTLKIRSTKLEDSAMYFCASSEPTENKNIQYFGAGTRLSVL.

V is TRBV19 and J is TRBJ2-7, with a weak D call TRBD2 (5 bases). There are 16 residues in the CDR3. Between the trimmed V and J ends, which lost 3 bases and 0 bases, there was a span of 15 bases. Germline V gene data show CDR1 as LNHDA and CDR2 as SQIVND (reference sequence). CDR3 bases: TGTGCCAGTAGTATTTCGGAGGTTCACTCCTCCTACGAGCAGTACTTC. Translating gives CASSISEVHSSYEQYF.

V usage is TRBV4-3 and J usage is TRBJ2-2; D is unresolved. Trimming removed 0 bases from V and 1 base from J, with 3 bases in between. CDR1 and CDR2 from the germline V gene are LGHNA and YSLEER. CDR3 size: 14 residues. The CDR3 sequence: CASSQDRNTGELFF. DNA for the CDR3: TGCGCCAGCAGCCAAGACAGGAACACCGGGGAGCTGTTTTTT.

This clone occurred once. The gene calls are TRBV5-1 and TRBJ2-1; 9 bases line up with TRBD2. Germline assignment: CDR1 SGHRS and CDR2 YFSETQ. This CDR3 spans 16 amino acids. V shed 3 bases and J 4 bases; nucleotides not matched to a gene: 8. This CDR3 reads CASSWGGLALYNEQFF. The CDR3 region has the DNA TGCGCCAGCAGCTGGGGAGGACTAGCGTTATACAATGAGCAGTTCTTC.

This chain connects TRBV27 to TRBJ1-1, with TRBD1 as a possible D gene (5 bases). Germline CDR1 reads MNHEY; CDR2 reads SMNVEV (reference sequence). The CDR3 consists of 13 residues. Trimming pared 3 bases from V and 3 bases from J, leaving 8 bases between. The DNA for the CDR3 is TGTGCCAGCAGTTTTCAGGGTGACACTGAAGCTTTCTTT. The encoded protein is CASSFQGDTEAFF.

The rearrangement links TRBV6-4 to TRBJ2-1, with TRBD2 identical over 7 bases. This CDR3 region has 15 residues. Per the germline V gene, CDR1 is MRHNA and CDR2 is SNTAGT. With 6 bases clipped from V and 7 bases from J, the junction kept 12 bases outside the gene matches. The CDR3 DNA is TGTGCCAGCAGCGTCCTAGCGGAAGCTCAAAATGAGCAGTTCTTC. Amino acids: CASSVLAEAQNEQFF.

This chain uses TRBV7-9 with TRBJ1-2; weak D call: TRBD1 (6 bases). Trimming cost V 5 bases and J 8 bases, with 27 bases left between them. The germline gives CDR1 SEHNR, CDR2 FQNEAQ (reference sequence). The CDR3 spans 17 residues. CDR3 nucleotides: TGTGCCAGCAGCCCAGCCGTCAAGACAGACAGGAAGTACGGCTACACCTTC. It encodes CASSPAVKTDRKYGYTF.

The chain carries TRBV7-9 and TRBJ2-5; 14 bases agree with TRBD2. This CDR3 region has 16 residues. The V gene's germline CDR1 is SEHNR and CDR2 FQNEAQ (reference sequence). V was pared by 4 bases and J by 5 bases, with 6 bases of the junction left unmatched. The CDR3 protein is CASSSGLAGVVETQYF. Here the CDR3 DNA reads TGTGCCAGCAGCTCGGGACTAGCGGGAGTAGTGGAGACCCAGTACTTC.

This sequence joins TRBV4-1 and TRBJ2-7; 14 positions match TRBD2. Looked up from germline, CDR1 is MGHRA and CDR2 is YSYEKL. This CDR3 has 15 amino acids. The junction had 2 bases not matched to a gene; V was cut back by 3 bases and J by 4 bases. As DNA, the CDR3 is TGCGCCAGCAGCCAGGGACTAGCGGGAGTGTACGAGCAGTACTTC. Translating it yields CASSQGLAGVYEQYF.

V is TRBV19 and J is TRBJ2-1, with TRBD2 matching 10 bases. V shed 7 bases and J 8 bases; nucleotides not matched to a gene: 8. The CDR3 is made up of 14 amino acids. The germline CDR1 and CDR2 sequences are LNHDA and SQIVND (reference sequence). The CDR3 loop reads CASTLAGGGHEQFF. For the CDR3, the DNA is TGTGCCAGTACCTTAGCGGGAGGTGGGCATGAGCAGTTCTTC.